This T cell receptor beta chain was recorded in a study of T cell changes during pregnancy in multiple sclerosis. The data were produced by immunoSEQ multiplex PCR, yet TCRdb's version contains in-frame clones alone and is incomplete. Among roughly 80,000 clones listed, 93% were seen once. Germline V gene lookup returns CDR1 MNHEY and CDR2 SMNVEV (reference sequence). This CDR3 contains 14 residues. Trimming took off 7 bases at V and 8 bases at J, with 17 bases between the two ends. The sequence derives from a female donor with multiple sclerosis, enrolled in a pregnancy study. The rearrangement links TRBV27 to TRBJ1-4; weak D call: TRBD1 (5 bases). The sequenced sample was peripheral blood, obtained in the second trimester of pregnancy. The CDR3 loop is CASKGAEIWEKLFF. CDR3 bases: TGTGCCAGCAAAGGGGCGGAGATTTGGGAAAAACTGTTTTTT. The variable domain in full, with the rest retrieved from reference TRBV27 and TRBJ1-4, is EAQVTQNPRYLITVTGKKLTVTCSQNMNHEYMSWYRQDPGLGLRQIYYSMNVEVTDKGDVPEGYKVSRKEKRNFPLILESPSPNQTSLYFCASKGAEIWEKLFFGSGTQLSVL.